This record looks at one T cell receptor beta chain sequence and its context. This sample is part of a study of blood T cell repertoires in COVID-19. At the level of the study: Donors in the United States, Italy and Spain gave samples during acute or convalescent COVID-19. Sources were T cells, B-cell-depleted T cells, or PBMCs; the material itself was cDNA or gDNA.

Authors' analysis steps: Researchers report that nucleated cell counts were estimated from reference gene primer amplification. The table came from immunoSEQ multiplex PCR; TCRdb's copy has only in-frame clones and leaves some out. V and J calls plus clone size are reproduced from that table; the DNA served to infer D and trimming. The data show over 150,000 clones, 90% seen once. CDR1 and CDR2 from the germline V gene are MGHRA and YSYEKL. This CDR3 is built from 19 residues. The trim removed 0 bases at V and 0 bases at J, leaving 10 bases unmatched. The chain has TRBV4-1 and TRBJ2-3, with 9 bases aligning to TRBD2. The source is a man aged 50-60 years with acute or convalescent COVID-19. The sample comprised peripheral blood. CDR3: CASSQDVSGGRPSTDTQYF. DNA for the CDR3: TGCGCCAGCAGCCAAGATGTGAGCGGGGGGAGGCCTAGCACAGATACGCAGTATTTT.